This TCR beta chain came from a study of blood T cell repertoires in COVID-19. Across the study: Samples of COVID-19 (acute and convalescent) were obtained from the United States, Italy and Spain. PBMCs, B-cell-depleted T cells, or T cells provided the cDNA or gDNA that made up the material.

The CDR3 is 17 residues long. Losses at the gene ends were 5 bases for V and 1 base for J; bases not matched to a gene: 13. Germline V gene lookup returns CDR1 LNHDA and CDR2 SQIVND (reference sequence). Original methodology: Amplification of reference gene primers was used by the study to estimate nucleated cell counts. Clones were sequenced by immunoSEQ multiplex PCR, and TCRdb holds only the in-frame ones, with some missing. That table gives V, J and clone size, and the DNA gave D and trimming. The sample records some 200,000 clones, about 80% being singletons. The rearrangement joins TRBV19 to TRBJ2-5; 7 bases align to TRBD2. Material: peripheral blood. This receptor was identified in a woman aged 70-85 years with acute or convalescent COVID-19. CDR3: CASSPGLSGALQETQYF. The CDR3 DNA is TGTGCCAGTAGTCCCGGACTAAGCGGGGCGCTCCAAGAGACCCAGTACTTC.